Presented here are 3 T cell receptor beta chains from one specimen sequenced in a study of cytomegalovirus exposure and HLA in healthy donors. Researchers ran the PCR with 60 Vbeta and 13 Jbeta primers. Method: immunoSEQ multiplex PCR; TCRdb's copy keeps in-frame clones and lacks some. This table lists about 200,000 clones. The sequenced sample consisted of PBMCs. The receptors come from a woman in her 30s in good health and CMV-seropositive.

The rearrangement joins TRBV27 to TRBJ1-3; D remains unclear. Germline lookup yields CDR1 MNHEY and CDR2 SMNVEV (reference sequence). The CDR3 runs 13 residues. V lost 3 bases, J lost 0 bases, and 3 bases lay in between. The CDR3 reads CASSFVSGNTIYF. CDR3 sequence (DNA): TGTGCCAGCAGTTTCGTCTCTGGAAACACCATATATTTT.

The genes are TRBV2 and TRBJ2-3; 9 bases fit TRBD2. The CDR3 is 19 residues long. The V segment lost 8 bases and the J segment 0 bases; nucleotides outside the gene matches: 18. CDR1 is SNHLY and CDR2 is FYNNEI in the germline V gene. CDR3 nucleotides: TGTGCCAGCCGACCTCTGGGCGGGAGGGTCCAGTCTAGCACAGATACGCAGTATTTT. Its protein product is CASRPLGGRVQSSTDTQYF.

This chain connects TRBV28 to TRBJ2-7; 7 nucleotides agree with TRBD1. Germline lookup yields CDR1 MDHEN and CDR2 SYDVKM. Trimming cost V 5 bases and J 3 bases; bases outside gene matches: 4. This CDR3 comprises 13 residues. The CDR3 protein is CASSHYRGYEQYF. CDR3 nucleotides: TGTGCCAGCAGTCACTACAGGGGCTACGAGCAGTACTTC.